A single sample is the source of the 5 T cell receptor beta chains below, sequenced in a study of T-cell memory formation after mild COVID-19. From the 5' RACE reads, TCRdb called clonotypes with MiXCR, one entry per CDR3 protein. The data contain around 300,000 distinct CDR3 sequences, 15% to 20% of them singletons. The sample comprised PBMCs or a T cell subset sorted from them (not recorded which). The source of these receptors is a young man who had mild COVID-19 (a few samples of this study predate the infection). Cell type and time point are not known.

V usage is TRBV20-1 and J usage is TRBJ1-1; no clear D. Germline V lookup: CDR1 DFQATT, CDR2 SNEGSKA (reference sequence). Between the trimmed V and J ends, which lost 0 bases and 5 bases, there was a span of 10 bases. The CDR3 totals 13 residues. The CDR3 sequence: CSARDLGLTEAFF. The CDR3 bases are TGCAGTGCTAGAGATCTAGGGTTGACTGAAGCTTTCTTT.

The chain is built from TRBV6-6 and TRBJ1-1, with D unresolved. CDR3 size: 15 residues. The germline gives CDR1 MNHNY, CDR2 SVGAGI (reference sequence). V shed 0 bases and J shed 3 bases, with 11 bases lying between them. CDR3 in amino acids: CASSYSDPSYTEAFF. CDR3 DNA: TGTGCCAGCAGTTACTCGGACCCGAGCTACACTGAAGCTTTCTTT.

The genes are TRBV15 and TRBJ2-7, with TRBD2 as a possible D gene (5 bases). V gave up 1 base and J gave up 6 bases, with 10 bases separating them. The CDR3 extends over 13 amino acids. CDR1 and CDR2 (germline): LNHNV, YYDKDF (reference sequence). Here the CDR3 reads CATSRVASAEQYF. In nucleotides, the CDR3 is TGTGCCACCAGCAGAGTAGCGTCCGCCGAGCAGTACTTC.

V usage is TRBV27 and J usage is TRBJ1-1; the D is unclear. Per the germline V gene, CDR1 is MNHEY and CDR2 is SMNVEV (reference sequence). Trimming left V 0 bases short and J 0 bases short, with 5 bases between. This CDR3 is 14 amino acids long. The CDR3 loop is CASSLSLMNTEAFF. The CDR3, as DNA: TGTGCCAGCAGTTTATCTCTAATGAACACTGAAGCTTTCTTT.

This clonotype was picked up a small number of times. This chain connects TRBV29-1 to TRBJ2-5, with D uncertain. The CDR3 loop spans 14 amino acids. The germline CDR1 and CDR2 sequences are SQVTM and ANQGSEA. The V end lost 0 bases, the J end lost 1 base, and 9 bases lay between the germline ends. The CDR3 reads CSVEDFGIQETQYF. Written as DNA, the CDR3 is TGCAGCGTTGAAGATTTTGGGATCCAAGAGACCCAGTACTTC.